The source of this T cell receptor beta chain is a study of blood T cell repertoires in COVID-19. The method was immunoSEQ multiplex PCR; TCRdb's version includes in-frame clones alone and lacks a portion of them. The repertoire holds about 200,000 clones, with roughly nine tenths as singletons. Germline-derived CDR1 and CDR2 are ENHRY and SYGVKD. The CDR3 contains 15 residues. The V and J ends lost 4 bases and 5 bases respectively, with 15 bases between them. This clone showed up just a few times. The TCR was taken from a woman in her twenties or thirties who had recovered from COVID-19. The rearrangement joins TRBV10-3 to TRBJ1-5; no clear D gene. The sequenced sample was PBMCs or T cells enriched from blood (not recorded which). The CDR3 sequence: CAISAPGNGDQPQHF. CDR3 in DNA: TGTGCCATCAGTGCGCCCGGGAACGGGGATCAGCCCCAGCATTTT.